These 22 T cell receptor beta chains came from one sample sequenced in a study of shared clonotypes between healthy human individuals. Naive CD8 isolation took CD45RO-negative cells positively selected for CCR7 and excluded terminally differentiated effector memory CD45RA+ cells. Assay used: immunoSEQ multiplex PCR; TCRdb lists only in-frame clones, some missing. Of about 2,100,000 clones in the sample, just over 90% were seen once. Material: naive CD8+ T cells from PBMCs. Every receptor here comes from a man younger than 30 in good health. Some clones in this sample may be carry-over from other donors' samples.

This chain connects TRBV15 to TRBJ1-2, with 8 nucleotides matching TRBD1. CDR1 and CDR2 from the germline V gene are LNHNV and YYDKDF (reference sequence). The V gene end was trimmed by 3 bases and the J gene end by 2 bases; junction bases not matched to a gene: 2. The CDR3 sequence is 14 residues long. CDR3 sequence reads: CATSSYRGNYGYTF. The CDR3 DNA follows: TGTGCCACCAGCAGTTACAGGGGGAACTATGGCTACACCTTC.

The V gene is TRBV25-1, the J gene TRBJ2-5, with 8 bases that match TRBD1. This CDR3 comprises 13 residues. CDR1 and CDR2 (germline): MGHDK, SYGVNS. Trimming removed 3 bases from V and 5 bases from J; junction bases left unmatched: 2. The CDR3: CASSDRGLETQYF. For the CDR3, the DNA is TGTGCCAGCAGTGACAGGGGGCTGGAGACCCAGTACTTC.

This rearrangement joins TRBV7-2 to TRBJ2-1; 8 bases agree with TRBD2. The CDR3 is 16 residues long. The ends lost 5 bases at V and 5 bases at J; junction bases unmatched: 11. Per the germline V gene, CDR1 is SGHTA and CDR2 is FQGNSA. The CDR3 loop reads CASSLPVRGGDNEQFF. The CDR3 DNA sequence: TGTGCCAGCAGCCTTCCCGTCCGGGGGGGAGACAATGAGCAGTTCTTC.

The V and J genes are TRBV18 and TRBJ2-7; 7 bases agree with TRBD1. Per the germline V gene, CDR1 is KGHSH and CDR2 is LQKENI. The junction had 8 bases not matched to a gene; V was cut back by 1 base and J by 2 bases. The CDR3 spans 16 residues. The CDR3 DNA follows: TGTGCCAGCTCACCACAGTATGGGGACAGCGCCTACGAGCAGTACTTC. Protein: CASSPQYGDSAYEQYF.

This clone has a handful of counts. V and J are TRBV7-9 and TRBJ2-7, with unresolved D. Germline CDR1 is SEHNR and CDR2 is FQNEAQ (reference sequence). The CDR3 runs 11 residues. Trimming pared 7 bases from V and 6 bases from J, leaving 10 bases between. In nucleotides, the CDR3 is TGTGCCAGCACCCCCCCCGGCGAGCAGTACTTC. Translation: CASTPPGEQYF.

The chain couples TRBV7-9 to TRBJ2-5, with 8 bases identical to TRBD1. The V segment lost 1 base and the J segment 5 bases; nucleotides outside the gene matches: 12. The V gene's germline CDR1 is SEHNR and CDR2 FQNEAQ (reference sequence). The CDR3 totals 17 residues. The CDR3 reads CASSLVGQGARVETQYF. Here the CDR3 DNA reads TGTGCCAGCAGCTTAGTGGGGCAGGGGGCGCGTGTGGAGACCCAGTACTTC. Complete variable domain (other parts from reference TRBV7-9 and TRBJ2-5): DTGVSQNPRHKITKRGQNVTFRCDPISEHNRLYWYRQTLGQGPEFLTYFQNEAQLEKSRLLSDRFSAERPKGSFSTLEIQRTEQGDSAMYLCASSLVGQGARVETQYFGPGTRLLVL.

The chain links TRBV13 to TRBJ2-1, with 8 bases matching TRBD2. The CDR3 runs to 13 residues. J lost 10 bases, V lost 4 bases, and 6 bases had no gene match. In germline, CDR1 is PRHDT, CDR2 FYEKMQ (reference sequence). Written as DNA, the CDR3 is TGTGCCAGCAGCTCGGGACTAGACTCGGAGCAGTTCTTC. It translates to CASSSGLDSEQFF.

This chain links TRBV6-5 with TRBJ2-1, with a possible D match to TRBD2 (6 bases). Deletions cut 2 bases from V and 9 bases from J, with 14 bases between. This CDR3 is 14 amino acids long. Germline CDR1 reads MNHEY; CDR2 reads SVGAGI. The DNA of the CDR3 is TGTGCCAGCAGTTACATAGGAGGGAGCGGTGAGCAGTTCTTC. Translated: CASSYIGGSGEQFF.

The rearrangement uses TRBV7-9 and TRBJ1-4; D is uncertain. V lost 0 bases, J lost 7 bases, and 12 bases lay in between. This CDR3 has 15 amino acids. The germline gives CDR1 SEHNR, CDR2 FQNEAQ (reference sequence). CDR3 residues: CASSLALGGGEKLFF. The CDR3 DNA reads as TGTGCCAGCAGCTTAGCGTTAGGAGGAGGTGAAAAACTGTTTTTT. The full variable domain, in which reference TRBV7-9 and TRBJ1-4 provide the parts outside the CDR3, is DTGVSQNPRHKITKRGQNVTFRCDPISEHNRLYWYRQTLGQGPEFLTYFQNEAQLEKSRLLSDRFSAERPKGSFSTLEIQRTEQGDSAMYLCASSLALGGGEKLFFGSGTQLSVL.

Turning to this clone: Other DNA sequences from this sample encode an identical CDR3 as well. This rearrangement joins TRBV27 to TRBJ2-2; D might be TRBD1 (6 bases). CDR1 is MNHEY and CDR2 is SMNVEV in the germline V gene (reference sequence). This CDR3 has 13 residues. V was trimmed by 6 bases and J by 4 bases, leaving 9 bases between them. The CDR3 sequence: CASSPRGTGELFF. CDR3 nucleotide sequence: TGTGCCAGCAGCCCCAGGGGCACCGGGGAGCTGTTTTTT.

This sequence joins TRBV27 and TRBJ2-5; D is unresolved. Germline V lookup: CDR1 MNHEY, CDR2 SMNVEV (reference sequence). The CDR3 has 13 amino acids. The V end lost 3 bases, the J end lost 7 bases, and 12 bases lay between the germline ends. As DNA, the CDR3 is TGTGCCAGCAGTTTCTCAAAAAAGTCGACCCAGTACTTC. It encodes CASSFSKKSTQYF.

The gene calls are TRBV28 and TRBJ1-1; perhaps TRBD1 as D (5 bases). The CDR3 has 13 residues. The germline V gene has CDR1 MDHEN and CDR2 SYDVKM. Trimming removed 10 bases at V and 0 bases at J, with 12 bases between. The CDR3 region is CATRGVVNTEAFF. The CDR3 DNA sequence: TGTGCCACCCGGGGGGTAGTGAACACTGAAGCTTTCTTT.

This clone was seen just once. V gene TRBV6-1 combines with J gene TRBJ1-2, with no clear D. The V and J ends lost 8 bases and 4 bases respectively, with 14 bases between them. The CDR3 is 13 amino acids. Looked up from germline, CDR1 is MNHNS and CDR2 is SASEGT. The DNA of the CDR3 is TGTGCCAGCCAACTTCCAGCACTCTATGGCTACACCTTC. It codes for CASQLPALYGYTF.

The chain is built from TRBV10-3 and TRBJ1-1; unclear D gene. This CDR3 has 9 residues. The germline CDR1 and CDR2 sequences are ENHRY and SYGVKD. V lost 10 bases to trimming and J lost 11 bases, with 11 bases between them. The CDR3 nucleotides are TGTGCCACCCCTACAAAGGCTTTCTTT. It is translated as CATPTKAFF.

V usage is TRBV7-9 and J usage is TRBJ2-2; D gene unclear. The CDR3 totals 15 residues. Germline CDR1 reads SEHNR; CDR2 reads FQNEAQ (reference sequence). The V and J ends lost 11 bases and 3 bases respectively, with 19 bases between them. CDR3 coding DNA: TGTGCCGGAAGAGGCGGCCGGGCGTACACCGGGGAGCTGTTTTTT. This gives the protein CAGRGGRAYTGELFF. Looking up the rest from reference TRBV7-9 and TRBJ2-2 gives the full variable domain: DTGVSQNPRHKITKRGQNVTFRCDPISEHNRLYWYRQTLGQGPEFLTYFQNEAQLEKSRLLSDRFSAERPKGSFSTLEIQRTEQGDSAMYLCAGRGGRAYTGELFFGEGSRLTVL.

The chain is built from TRBV19 and TRBJ1-5; TRBD1 might be the D (6 bases). The CDR3 is made up of 15 amino acids. Germline values: CDR1 LNHDA, CDR2 SQIVND (reference sequence). Between the trimmed V and J ends, which lost 2 bases and 5 bases, there was a span of 13 bases. The CDR3 is CASSIRHRVDQPQHF. As DNA, the CDR3 is TGTGCCAGTAGTATACGGCACAGGGTGGATCAGCCCCAGCATTTT.

V usage is TRBV13 and J usage is TRBJ2-5; D is possibly TRBD1 or TRBD2 (5 bases each). This CDR3 is built from 17 residues. Trimming shortened V by 0 bases and J by 4 bases, and 18 bases separated the two germline ends. The germline V gene has CDR1 PRHDT and CDR2 FYEKMQ (reference sequence). Here the CDR3 DNA reads TGTGCCAGCAGCTTAGGCCAGAGGGGTAGCTGGGTAGAGACCCAGTACTTC. As protein: CASSLGQRGSWVETQYF.

The V call is TRBV28, the J call TRBJ2-1, with a weak D call TRBD1 (5 bases). The CDR3 covers 15 residues. Looked up from germline, CDR1 is MDHEN and CDR2 is SYDVKM. Trimming removed 4 bases from V and 3 bases from J, with 13 bases in between. The CDR3 DNA reads TGTGCCAGCAGTTCCACCGACAGAAACTACAATGAGCAGTTCTTC. Translated: CASSSTDRNYNEQFF.

This CDR3 reads CASSQVWRGSGSYNEQFF. The CDR3 DNA reads as TGCGCCAGCAGCCAAGTTTGGCGGGGATCAGGCTCCTACAATGAGCAGTTCTTC. The chain is built from TRBV4-1 and TRBJ2-1; D might be TRBD2 (6 bases). The CDR3 runs to 18 residues. Trimming shortened V by 1 base and J by 0 bases, and 16 bases separated the two germline ends. Germline loops: CDR1 MGHRA, CDR2 YSYEKL.

The chain has TRBV27 and TRBJ1-1; 8 nucleotides align to TRBD1. Germline V gene lookup returns CDR1 MNHEY and CDR2 SMNVEV (reference sequence). This CDR3 has 15 amino acids. V trimming: 6 bases; J trimming: 1 base; junction bases outside the gene matches: 7. The CDR3 DNA follows: TGTGCCAGCAGCACCGCCGGGACAGGGAACACTGAAGCTTTCTTT. Translated, it gives CASSTAGTGNTEAFF.

The rearrangement joins TRBV29-1 to TRBJ2-7; TRBD1 is a possible D gene (5 bases). This CDR3 is 15 amino acids long. The germline CDR1 and CDR2 sequences are SQVTM and ANQGSEA. Trimming removed 4 bases at V and 2 bases at J, with 18 bases between. The CDR3 coding sequence is TGCAGCGTTGCCCCGGCAGGGCCGGTCCCCTACGAGCAGTACTTC. Amino acids: CSVAPAGPVPYEQYF.

Concerning this clone: The identical CDR3 is also encoded by other nucleotide sequences in the sample. The DNA for the CDR3 is TGTGCCAGCAGTCCCGGACGGTATGGCTACACCTTC. It specifies CASSPGRYGYTF. The V and J genes are TRBV27 and TRBJ1-2; D unresolved. V dropped 5 bases and J dropped 5 bases, with 9 bases sitting between them. The germline V gene has CDR1 MNHEY and CDR2 SMNVEV (reference sequence). This CDR3 comprises 12 residues.